Sequencing of this TCR beta chain was carried out in a study of lung T cells in sarcoidosis with Löfgren's syndrome. Looked up from germline, CDR1 is LGHDT and CDR2 is YNNKEL (reference sequence). The CDR3 is 16 residues long. V shed 0 bases and J shed 4 bases, with 10 bases lying between them. This clonotype was detected ten times or more. TCRdb re-derived calls from the reads in MiXCR, one entry per CDR3 protein. Among fewer than 80,000 distinct CDR3 sequences listed, approximately 21% were seen once. Material: CD4+ T cells from PBMCs. This sequence joins TRBV3-1 and TRBJ1-6; the D is unclear. The sequence was collected from a human donor with sarcoidosis (Löfgren's syndrome or another form), or a control subject (not recorded which). Written as DNA, the CDR3 is TGTGCCAGCAGCCAAGATACGGGGAAGTATAATTCACCCCTCCACTTT. Amino acids: CASSQDTGKYNSPLHF.